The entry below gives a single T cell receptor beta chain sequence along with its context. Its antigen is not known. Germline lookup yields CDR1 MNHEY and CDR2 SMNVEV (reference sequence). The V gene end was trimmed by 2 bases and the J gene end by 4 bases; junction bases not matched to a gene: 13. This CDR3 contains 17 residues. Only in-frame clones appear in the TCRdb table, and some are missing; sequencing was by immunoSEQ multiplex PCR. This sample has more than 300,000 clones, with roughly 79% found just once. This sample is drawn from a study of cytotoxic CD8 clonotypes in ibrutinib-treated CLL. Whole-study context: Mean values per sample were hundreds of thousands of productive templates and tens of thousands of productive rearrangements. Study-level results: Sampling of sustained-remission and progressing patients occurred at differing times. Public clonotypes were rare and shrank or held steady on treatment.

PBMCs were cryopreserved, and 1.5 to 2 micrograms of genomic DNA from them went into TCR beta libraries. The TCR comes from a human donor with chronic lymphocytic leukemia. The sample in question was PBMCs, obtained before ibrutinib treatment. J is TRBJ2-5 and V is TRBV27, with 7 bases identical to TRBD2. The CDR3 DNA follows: TGTGCCAGCAGTTTAACGCCTCCGGGGAGGGGCTCAGAGACCCAGTACTTC. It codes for CASSLTPPGRGSETQYF.